The sequence of this TCR beta chain was determined in a study of regulatory T cells in long-lasting Graves disease. CDR3 regions were amplified by Arm-PCR using iRepertoire HTBI primers to build TCR beta libraries. One entry per CDR3 protein, called by TCRdb with MiXCR from the multiplex PCR reads. In the table there are under 800,000 distinct CDR3 sequences, 15% to 20% of which are singletons. The time point is: newly diagnosed GD, antithyroid drugs for less than 3 months. Extracted PBMC RNA gave rise to the TCR library. The same data also went into a second study, on T cells in Graves' hyperthyroidism and ophthalmopathy. This second study notes: An initial round of RT-PCR targeting the TCR CDR3 relied on the HTBI primer set.

The TCR was taken from a woman aged 25 to 39 with Graves disease. The starting material was peripheral blood mononuclear cells (PBMCs), obtained at new diagnosis, from a patient treated with antithyroid drugs.

This CDR3 is CASSPTGTGAEQYF. DNA for the CDR3: TGTGCCAGCAGTCCCACCGGGACAGGGGCCGAGCAGTACTTC. The chain uses TRBV6-1 and TRBJ2-7, with 10 nucleotides matching TRBD1. This CDR3 is built from 14 residues. Germline V gene lookup returns CDR1 MNHNS and CDR2 SASEGT. V lost 5 bases, J lost 6 bases, and 7 bases stayed unmatched.